Below, one T cell receptor (beta chain) is given with its context. Its antigen is undetermined. The sample originates from a study of chemoradiotherapy in HPV16-positive cancers. About the research overall: Candidate HPV-specific T-cell clones and common TCR motifs came from functional assays in a couple of HPV16-positive patients.

The study's findings and limits: Functional assays defining HPV-specific T cells used only a couple of HPV16-positive patients.

Generated by immunoSEQ multiplex PCR, the TCRdb table keeps only in-frame clones and is missing some. The sample consists of about 29,000 clones, roughly nine tenths of them appearing once. Trimming pared 6 bases from V and 1 base from J, leaving 9 bases between. This CDR3 has 14 residues. The germline V gene encodes CDR1 MNHNS and CDR2 SASEGT. Repertoires were sampled repeatedly during chemoradiotherapy. The sample consisted of blood, taken from a patient who underwent chemoradiotherapy. The V and J genes are TRBV6-1 and TRBJ2-2, with D maybe TRBD1 (5 bases). The clonotype originates from a human donor with HPV-associated anogenital cancer. CDR3 amino acids: CASRHQGNTGELFF. The CDR3 DNA sequence: TGTGCCAGCAGACATCAGGGGAACACCGGGGAGCTGTTTTTT.